Listed below are T cell receptor beta chains from one sample, sequenced in a study of CD8 T cells in Susac syndrome. TCRdb redid the calling of the immunoSEQ multiplex PCR reads with MiXCR, one entry per CDR3 protein. This table has 160,000 or so distinct CDR3 sequences, approximately 95% appearing once. Sequences were obtained from CD4+ T cells from PBMCs. Receptors were obtained from a human donor with Susac syndrome. The CDR3 runs from the conserved cysteine through the conserved F or W. The D gene is left open where the match is weak. Size is stated for part of the rows, as once, few or many counts, or as a class when the clone is expanded.

v_gene	d_gene	j_gene	abundance	CDR3aa	CDR3nt
TRBV14	-	TRBJ2-7	-	CASSQAIGLGQYF	TGTGCCAGCAGCCAAGCAATCGGGCTGGGGCAGTACTTC
TRBV9	-	TRBJ2-3	-	CASSVGPLPGVTDTQYF	TGTGCCAGCAGCGTAGGGCCACTACCGGGGGTCACAGATACGCAGTATTTT
TRBV29-1	TRBD1	TRBJ2-1	-	CSVATGAWNNEQFF	TGCAGCGTGGCCACAGGGGCGTGGAACAATGAGCAGTTCTTC
TRBV6-2/TRBV6-3	TRBD1	TRBJ2-7	-	CASRRTGANYEQYF	TGTGCCAGCAGACGGACAGGGGCCAACTACGAGCAGTACTTC
TRBV19	-	TRBJ1-1	-	CASRTELGFEAFF	TGTGCCAGCCGGACAGAGCTAGGATTTGAAGCTTTCTTT
TRBV7-2	-	TRBJ2-1	-	CASSGGNLAEQFF	TGTGCCAGCAGCGGCGGAAATTTAGCTGAGCAGTTCTTC
TRBV12-3/TRBV12-4	TRBD2	TRBJ2-1	-	CASGAGGPSYNEQFF	TGTGCCAGCGGCGCGGGGGGCCCTTCCTACAATGAGCAGTTCTTC
TRBV19	TRBD1	TRBJ1-5	-	CASNGQATQYQPQHF	TGTGCCAGCAATGGACAGGCGACCCAATATCAGCCCCAGCATTTT
TRBV20-1	-	TRBJ2-6	once	CSAPGSSGANVLTF	TGCAGTGCACCAGGGAGCTCTGGGGCCAACGTCCTGACTTTC
TRBV29-1	TRBD2	TRBJ2-7	-	CSVEGLTYEQYF	TGCAGCGTTGAGGGACTAACCTACGAGCAGTACTTC
TRBV3-1	TRBD2	TRBJ2-1	-	CASSQQASGGYNEQFF	TGTGCCAGCAGCCAACAAGCTAGCGGGGGCTACAATGAGCAGTTCTTC
TRBV29-1	-	TRBJ1-1	-	CSVGTQGRTEAFF	TGCAGCGTTGGGACCCAGGGCCGAACTGAAGCTTTCTTT
TRBV14	TRBD1	TRBJ1-4	-	CASSQDGMLRGLEKLFF	TGTGCCAGCAGCCAAGATGGGATGCTCAGGGGGCTGGAAAAACTGTTTTTT
TRBV2	-	TRBJ2-1	-	CASRTGAGSYNEQFF	TGTGCCAGCAGGACCGGGGCTGGCTCCTACAATGAGCAGTTCTTC
TRBV5-1	TRBD1	TRBJ1-4	-	CASSPSTGDNEKLFF	TGCGCCAGCAGCCCGTCGACAGGGGATAATGAAAAACTGTTTTTT
TRBV4-2	-	TRBJ2-7	-	CASSQDRRQSYEQYF	TGTGCCAGCAGCCAAGACCGCCGACAGTCCTACGAGCAGTACTTC
TRBV2	-	TRBJ2-3	once	CASSERRPDTQYF	TGTGCCAGCAGTGAAAGGCGTCCAGATACGCAGTATTTT
TRBV29-1	-	TRBJ1-1	-	CSVVIGAVNTEAFF	TGCAGCGTTGTGATAGGGGCAGTGAACACTGAAGCTTTCTTT
TRBV12-3/TRBV12-4	-	TRBJ1-1	-	CASRAGANTEAFF	TGTGCCAGCAGGGCTGGAGCGAACACTGAAGCTTTCTTT
TRBV20-1	-	TRBJ2-1	-	CSAPGGRGLYNEQFF	TGCAGTGCCCCAGGCGGCCGGGGGCTCTACAATGAGCAGTTCTTC
TRBV29-1	-	TRBJ1-2	-	CSVEDLGYSGYTF	TGCAGCGTTGAAGATCTGGGCTACTCTGGCTACACCTTC
TRBV6-4	-	TRBJ2-3	-	CASSADGGTDTQYF	TGTGCCAGCAGTGCCGACGGGGGCACAGATACGCAGTATTTT
TRBV20-1	-	TRBJ2-3	-	CSAHLVTADTQYF	TGCAGTGCCCACCTTGTGACAGCCGATACGCAGTATTTT
TRBV7-8	TRBD1	TRBJ2-5	-	CASSLSDRAEGTQYF	TGTGCCAGCAGCTTGTCGGACAGGGCAGAGGGGACCCAGTACTTC
TRBV20-1	-	TRBJ2-5	once	CSARAGTIKETQYF	TGCAGTGCTAGAGCGGGCACCATAAAAGAGACCCAGTACTTC
TRBV29-1	-	TRBJ2-2	-	CSSPQTPLANTGELFF	TGCAGCTCTCCCCAGACACCTCTCGCGAACACCGGGGAGCTGTTTTTT
TRBV20-1	-	TRBJ1-5	-	CSAGVPQGRNQPQHF	TGCAGTGCTGGGGTCCCCCAGGGGCGTAATCAGCCCCAGCATTTT
TRBV29-1	-	TRBJ2-2	-	CSVSYGAGELFF	TGCAGCGTTAGCTATGGAGCCGGGGAGCTGTTTTTT
TRBV4-3	-	TRBJ2-7	-	CASSQDRGSRPGQYF	TGCGCCAGCAGCCAAGATAGGGGCTCCCGACCCGGGCAGTACTTC
TRBV28	TRBD2	TRBJ2-1	-	CASRSGGPSNEQFF	TGTGCCAGCAGGTCGGGGGGGCCGAGTAATGAGCAGTTCTTC
TRBV29-1	TRBD2	TRBJ2-1	-	CSVERGLAGGPDEQFF	TGCAGCGTTGAAAGGGGACTAGCGGGGGGGCCTGATGAGCAGTTCTTC
TRBV29-1	-	TRBJ1-1	-	CSVATGNTEAFF	TGCAGCGTTGCCACAGGGAACACTGAAGCTTTCTTT
TRBV18	-	TRBJ2-7	-	CASSQGSAPIRHEQYF	TGTGCCAGCTCACAGGGATCGGCCCCTATACGACACGAGCAGTACTTC
TRBV20-1	-	TRBJ2-7	once	CSARSGSSYEQYF	TGCAGTGCCAGAAGTGGGAGCTCCTACGAGCAGTACTTC
TRBV5-1	TRBD2	TRBJ2-3	-	CASSLDSGGPRDTQYF	TGCGCCAGCAGCTTGGACAGCGGGGGGCCCAGAGATACGCAGTATTTT
TRBV24-1	-	TRBJ2-1	once	CATSDPNGPRYNEQFF	TGTGCCACCAGTGATCCGAACGGGCCTCGTTACAATGAGCAGTTCTTC
TRBV20-1	-	TRBJ2-3	-	CSAPSRTTSTDTQYF	TGCAGTGCTCCTTCCAGGACTACTAGCACAGATACGCAGTATTTT
TRBV10-3	-	TRBJ1-1	-	CAISETPGGGHTEAFF	TGTGCCATCAGTGAGACACCAGGTGGGGGTCACACTGAAGCTTTCTTT
TRBV7-2	TRBD2	TRBJ2-7	-	CASSLESPSSGGNF	TGTGCCAGCAGCTTAGAGTCCCCCTCTAGCGGGGGTAACTTC
TRBV29-1	-	TRBJ2-7	-	CSVEKPTSYEQYF	TGCAGCGTTGAAAAACCGACCTCCTACGAGCAGTACTTC
TRBV24-1	TRBD2	TRBJ2-1	few	CATSDFGTTGNNEQFF	TGTGCCACCAGTGATTTCGGGACTACGGGAAACAATGAGCAGTTCTTC
TRBV14	-	TRBJ1-1	-	CASSQASRVFF	TGTGCCAGCAGCCAAGCGTCGCGCGTTTTCTTT
TRBV29-1	-	TRBJ1-1	-	CSVDGGVRIGPNTEAFF	TGCAGCGTTGATGGGGGAGTGAGAATAGGGCCCAACACTGAAGCTTTCTTT
TRBV29-1	-	TRBJ1-4	-	CSVAREGEKLFF	TGCAGCGTTGCCAGGGAAGGTGAAAAACTGTTTTTT